These 32 T cell receptor beta chains originate from one sample sequenced in a study of regulatory T cells in long-lasting Graves disease. Relying on iRepertoire HTBI primers and Arm-PCR of CDR3 regions, the team built TCR beta libraries. TCRdb reprocessed the multiplex PCR reads with MiXCR, giving one entry per CDR3 protein. The table shows 550,000 or so distinct CDR3 sequences, with about 12% occurring only once. As to time point: newly diagnosed GD, antithyroid drugs for less than 3 months. Making the TCR library involved RNA that had been extracted from PBMCs. The sample was also reused in another study, on T cells in Graves' hyperthyroidism and ophthalmopathy.

The sample was peripheral blood mononuclear cells (PBMCs), taken at new diagnosis, from a patient treated with antithyroid drugs. These TCRs come from a woman between 25 and 40 years old with Graves disease.

The rearrangement uses TRBV9 and TRBJ2-3; maybe TRBD2 (5 bases). The V gene lost 1 base and the J gene lost 4 bases, with 13 bases spanning the gap. The CDR3 covers 15 residues. Per the germline V gene, CDR1 is SGDLS and CDR2 is YYNGEE. In DNA form, the CDR3 reads TGTGCCAGCAGCGTAACCACGAGGGCCGCAGATACGCAGTATTTT. Its translation: CASSVTTRAADTQYF. The full variable domain, its missing parts supplied by reference TRBV9 and TRBJ2-3, is DSGVTQTPKHLITATGQRVTLRCSPRSGDLSVYWYQQSLDQGLQFLIQYYNGEERAKGNILERFSAQQFPDLHSELNLSSLELGDSALYFCASSVTTRAADTQYFGPGTRLTVL.

The chain carries TRBV19 and TRBJ1-5; D perhaps matches TRBD1 (6 bases). Trimming left V 3 bases short and J 6 bases short, with 15 bases between. In germline, CDR1 is LNHDA, CDR2 SQIVND (reference sequence). The CDR3 sequence is 15 residues long. For the CDR3, the DNA is TGTGCCAGTAGTATGAATGCAGGGGAAACTCAGCCCCAGCATTTT. Translating it yields CASSMNAGETQPQHF.

A remark on this clonotype: It may be a read error: a sequence one base away is much more abundant. The conserved closing phenylalanine or tryptophan is absent in this CDR3, likely reflecting a read error. The chain combines TRBV19 with TRBJ1-1, with D tentatively TRBD1 (5 bases). Trimming removed 5 bases from V and 0 bases from J, with 13 bases in between. CDR3 size: 15 residues. The V gene's germline CDR1 is LNHDA and CDR2 SQIVND (reference sequence). Written as DNA, the CDR3 is TGTGCCAGTAGTGCCGGTGGGGCCCTGAACACTGAAGCTTTCTCT. It encodes CASSAGGALNTEAFS.

This clonotype was picked up many times. The V gene is TRBV7-9, the J gene TRBJ1-6; 9 bases are a match to TRBD1. Trimming cost V 5 bases and J 12 bases; bases outside gene matches: 23. The length of the CDR3 is 19 residues. CDR1 is SEHNR, CDR2 FQNEAQ, per germline (reference sequence). CDR3 sequence reads: CASSLTPPGTGHRARPLHF. CDR3 sequence (DNA): TGTGCCAGCAGCCTCACCCCGCCGGGGACAGGGCACCGAGCGCGACCCCTCCACTTT.

This clonotype was counted at least ten times. The CDR3 region is CASSRGSGTPNSPLHF. CDR3 nucleotide sequence: TGTGCCAGCAGCCGCGGCTCCGGGACACCGAATTCACCCCTCCACTTT. The chain couples TRBV7-8 to TRBJ1-6, with D possibly matching TRBD1 (6 bases). Germline loops: CDR1 SGHVS, CDR2 FQNEAQ. The germline V and J ends were trimmed by 5 bases and 7 bases, with 18 bases remaining between them. This CDR3 has 16 amino acids. The full variable domain, completed using reference TRBV7-8 and TRBJ1-6, is GAGVSQSPRYKVAKRGQDVALRCDPISGHVSLFWYQQALGQGPEFLTYFQNEAQLDKSGLPSDRFFAERPEGSVSTLKIQRTQQEDSAVYLCASSRGSGTPNSPLHFGNGTRLTVT.

This clonotype came up many times. One end of the junction fails to match germline, which may point to a read error. The chain joins TRBV20-1 to TRBJ2-3; 8 nucleotides line up with TRBD2. The CDR3 has 16 residues. The V gene's germline CDR1 is DFQATT and CDR2 SNEGSKA (reference sequence). CDR3 nucleotides: TGCAGTGCTGGAGAGATCGGGACTAGTCACACAGATACGCAGTATTTT. Amino acid sequence: CSAGEIGTSHTDTQYF.

This clonotype has just a few counts. This chain uses TRBV14 with TRBJ2-1, with 13 bases fitting TRBD2. Germline V gene sequence: CDR1 SGHDN, CDR2 FVKESK. Trimming removed 3 bases from V and 12 bases from J; junction bases left unmatched: 23. CDR3 length: 20 residues. The CDR3 nucleotides are TGTGCCAGCAGCCAGGGACTAGCGGGACGTACCCGGGGTAAGAGCGATGGGCAGTTCTTC. This encodes CASSQGLAGRTRGKSDGQFF. Full variable domain (missing parts from reference TRBV14 and TRBJ2-1): EAGVTQFPSHSVIEKGQTVTLRCDPISGHDNLYWYRRVMGKEIKFLLHFVKESKQDESGMPNNRFLAERTGGTYSTLKVQPAELEDSGVYFCASSQGLAGRTRGKSDGQFFGPGTRLTVL.

V usage is TRBV25-1 and J usage is TRBJ1-2; D is undetermined. Per the germline V gene, CDR1 is MGHDK and CDR2 is SYGVNS. The V and J ends lost 0 bases and 2 bases respectively, with 4 bases between them. This CDR3 contains 13 residues. CDR3 nucleotide sequence: TGTGCCAGCAGTGAATACTCGAACTATGGCTACACCTTC. Translated, it gives CASSEYSNYGYTF.

This clonotype was detected only a few times. This CDR3 is CASSKVGGWQPQHF. CDR3 nucleotide sequence: TGTGCCAGCAGCAAGGTGGGGGGATGGCAGCCCCAGCATTTT. The chain links TRBV6-2 or TRBV6-3 to TRBJ1-5, with D possibly being TRBD1 (5 bases). This CDR3 spans 14 amino acids. Germline V gene data show CDR1 as MNHEY and CDR2 as SVGEGT. Deletions cut 6 bases from V and 7 bases from J, with 16 bases between.

This clonotype was seen a few times. The rearrangement joins TRBV18 to TRBJ2-4; 7 bases are shared with TRBD1. With V trimmed by 3 bases and J by 1 base, 6 bases remained unmatched. CDR3 length equals 16 residues. Looked up from germline, CDR1 is KGHSH and CDR2 is LQKENI. This CDR3 is CASSPRQGSAKNIQYF. CDR3 bases: TGTGCCAGCTCACCGCGACAGGGTTCGGCCAAAAACATTCAGTACTTC. The full variable domain, rest sourced from reference TRBV18 and TRBJ2-4, is NAGVMQNPRHLVRRRGQEARLRCSPMKGHSHVYWYRQLPEEGLKFMVYLQKENIIDESGMPKERFSAEFPKEGPSILRIQQVVRGDSAAYFCASSPRQGSAKNIQYFGAGTRLSVL.

V is TRBV2 and J is TRBJ1-6; a possible D gene is TRBD1 (6 bases). Trimming left V 9 bases short and J 8 bases short, with 14 bases between. Germline CDR1 SNHLY, CDR2 FYNNEI. This CDR3 is 13 amino acids long. DNA for the CDR3: TGTGCCAGATGGGGGGGCGAAGATTCACCCCTCCACTTT. It specifies CARWGGEDSPLHF.

Many counts were recorded for this clonotype. V usage is TRBV9 and J usage is TRBJ2-5; 10 nucleotides match TRBD2. The junction had 1 base not matched to a gene; V was cut back by 3 bases and J by 5 bases. The CDR3 runs to 13 residues. CDR1 and CDR2 from the germline V gene are SGDLS and YYNGEE. In nucleotides, the CDR3 is TGTGCCAGCAGCGGTAGCGGGAGGGAGACCCAGTACTTC. This sequence encodes CASSGSGRETQYF.

In this sample, this clonotype turned up many times. Mismatch with germline at one junction end may stem from a read error. The chain joins TRBV20-1 to TRBJ2-7; 10 nucleotides align to TRBD1. The CDR3 has 11 amino acids. CDR1 is DFQATT, CDR2 SNEGSKA, per germline (reference sequence). The CDR3 loop reads CSARAGDRGDF. DNA of the CDR3: TGCAGTGCTAGAGCCGGGGACAGGGGAGACTTC.

The table lists this clonotype with many counts. The CDR3, as DNA: TGTGCCAGCAGCTTCAGCGGGGCGGATGAAAAACTGTTTTTT. It translates to CASSFSGADEKLFF. The V call is TRBV11-2, the J call TRBJ1-4; D might be TRBD1 (5 bases). Germline CDR1 and CDR2: SGHAT and FQNNGV. This CDR3 comprises 14 residues. With 3 bases removed from V and 6 bases from J, the gap between germline ends came to 11 bases. Based on the CDR3 plus reference TRBV11-2 and TRBJ1-4, the full variable domain is EAGVAQSPRYKIIEKRQSVAFWCNPISGHATLYWYQQILGQGPKLLIQFQNNGVVDDSQLPKDRFSAERLKGVDSTLKIQPAKLEDSAVYLCASSFSGADEKLFFGSGTQLSVL.

There are many counts of this clonotype. The chain links TRBV24-1 to TRBJ2-2; 14 nucleotides align to TRBD2. V shed 2 bases, J shed 2 bases, and the junction held 3 bases outside the gene matches. The germline V gene has CDR1 KGHDR and CDR2 SFDVKD. This CDR3 region has 18 residues. As DNA, the CDR3 is TGTGCCACCAGTGATTCGACTAGCGGGAGGGTTAACACCGGGGAGCTGTTTTTT. This codes for CATSDSTSGRVNTGELFF.

This clonotype was detected ten times or more. The chain links TRBV6-1 to TRBJ2-2, with a weak D call TRBD1 (6 bases). Trimming removed 5 bases at V and 2 bases at J, with 15 bases between. The CDR3 runs 16 residues. Germline V gene lookup returns CDR1 MNHNS and CDR2 SASEGT. CDR3 coding DNA: TGTGCCAGCAGTATACACAGGGTACAAAACACCGGGGAGCTGTTTTTT. It specifies CASSIHRVQNTGELFF.

This clonotype has at least ten counts. The chain combines TRBV19 with TRBJ1-5; 9 bases map to TRBD1. The CDR3 consists of 17 residues. V lost 2 bases and J lost 1; bases outside the gene matches: 6. Germline CDR1 is LNHDA and CDR2 is SQIVND (reference sequence). The DNA of the CDR3 is TGTGCCAGTAGTATATCACAGGGGGCATTGAGCAATCAGCCCCAGCATTTT. Translation: CASSISQGALSNQPQHF.

There are many counts of this clonotype. The rearrangement uses TRBV20-1 and TRBJ1-6; D gene ambiguous. Trimming removed 3 bases at V and 0 bases at J, with 3 bases between. This CDR3 is 13 amino acids long. Germline V gene data show CDR1 as DFQATT and CDR2 as SNEGSKA (reference sequence). CDR3 residues: CSASRSYNSPLHF. The DNA for the CDR3 is TGCAGTGCTAGTCGCTCCTATAATTCACCCCTCCACTTT.

This clonotype was counted at least ten times. The chain links TRBV6-1 to TRBJ2-3; 7 nucleotides line up with TRBD2. The CDR3 consists of 19 residues. V trimming: 5 bases; J trimming: 2 bases; junction bases outside the gene matches: 19. CDR1 and CDR2 (germline): MNHNS, SASEGT. DNA of the CDR3: TGTGCCAGCAGTCGTGTTCCCTTGACTCCTAGCGGAACCACAGATACGCAGTATTTT. Its translation is CASSRVPLTPSGTTDTQYF.

The table lists this clonotype with many counts. V gene TRBV29-1 combines with J gene TRBJ2-5, with D possibly being TRBD2 (6 bases). The germline CDR1 and CDR2 sequences are SQVTM and ANQGSEA. The V and J ends lost 4 bases and 1 base respectively, with 13 bases between them. This CDR3 is built from 14 residues. CDR3 sequence: CSVGPRTTQETQYF. The CDR3 region has the DNA TGCAGCGTTGGCCCAAGGACTACCCAAGAGACCCAGTACTTC. Together with reference TRBV29-1 and TRBJ2-5, the CDR3 gives the full variable domain: SAVISQKPSRDICQRGTSLTIQCQVDSQVTMMFWYRQQPGQSLTLIATANQGSEATYESGFVIDKFPISRPNLTFSTLTVSNMSPEDSSIYLCSVGPRTTQETQYFGPGTRLLVL.

At least ten counts were recorded for this clonotype. CDR3 in amino acids: CSAPGAWTGDTQYF. The DNA for the CDR3 is TGCAGTGCTCCCGGGGCCTGGACGGGCGATACGCAGTATTTT. The rearrangement links TRBV20-1 to TRBJ2-3; the D gene could be TRBD1 or TRBD2 (5 bases each). Germline CDR1 reads DFQATT; CDR2 reads SNEGSKA (reference sequence). This CDR3 spans 14 amino acids. V was pared by 5 bases and J by 6 bases, with 18 bases between.

Concerning this clonotype itself: This may stem from a read error, because a much larger clone lies one nucleotide away. Because it lacks the conserved phenylalanine or tryptophan at the end, this CDR3 is likely a read error. The rearrangement joins TRBV20-1 to TRBJ2-1; D might be TRBD2 (5 bases). Trimming cost V 0 bases and J 7 bases, with 7 bases left between them. The CDR3 runs to 12 residues. Germline CDR1 is DFQATT and CDR2 is SNEGSKA (reference sequence). The CDR3, as DNA: TGCAGTGCTAGAGAAAAGCGGAATGAGCAGTTCTCC. It codes for CSAREKRNEQFS.

The chain employs TRBV6-2 or TRBV6-3 and TRBJ1-1; 10 bases match TRBD1. Germline-derived CDR1 and CDR2 are MNHEY and SVGEGT. The junction had 8 bases not matched to a gene; V was cut back by 8 bases and J by 11 bases. The CDR3 is made up of 12 amino acids. The CDR3 spells CASGTGAPGAFF. The DNA for the CDR3 is TGTGCCAGCGGGACAGGGGCTCCGGGGGCTTTCTTT.

This clonotype was recorded at least ten times. The CDR3 DNA reads as TGTGCCAGCAGCTTAGGTTTTACCATCTCTGGGGCCAACGTCCTGACTTTC. This translates into CASSLGFTISGANVLTF. The chain links TRBV11-2 to TRBJ2-6; D remains ambiguous. The CDR3 has 17 amino acids. Between the trimmed V and J ends, which lost 1 base and 0 bases, there was a span of 10 bases. Germline V gene lookup returns CDR1 SGHAT and CDR2 FQNNGV.

The gene calls are TRBV5-6 and TRBJ2-7; TRBD2 matches at 8 bases. In germline, CDR1 is SGHDT, CDR2 YYEEEE. The ends lost 4 bases at V and 3 bases at J; junction bases unmatched: 15. CDR3 length: 17 residues. This CDR3 reads CASSPFAVGSGNYEQYF. The CDR3 region has the DNA TGTGCCAGCAGCCCATTTGCCGTGGGTAGCGGGAACTACGAGCAGTACTTC.

This clonotype was picked up a small number of times. This may be a read error, as it is one base from a much larger clone. This sequence joins TRBV11-3 and TRBJ2-7; 11 bases align to TRBD2. Germline V gene lookup returns CDR1 SGHNT and CDR2 YENEEA. The J segment lost 7 bases and the V segment lost 2 bases, leaving 10 bases of the junction unmatched. The CDR3 sequence is 16 residues long. CDR3 amino acids: CASSLSGTSGLDEQYF. The CDR3 nucleotides are TGTGCCAGCAGCTTATCCGGGACTAGCGGACTCGATGAGCAGTACTTC.

This clonotype showed up many times. J is TRBJ2-3 and V is TRBV7-2; D possibly uses TRBD1 or TRBD2 (5 bases each). Germline loops: CDR1 SGHTA, CDR2 FQGNSA. Trimming left V 1 base short and J 6 bases short, with 11 bases between. This CDR3 is built from 14 residues. The CDR3 reads CASSLVAWGDTQYF. In DNA form, the CDR3 reads TGTGCCAGCAGCTTAGTAGCGTGGGGGGATACGCAGTATTTT. The full variable domain, its missing parts supplied by reference TRBV7-2 and TRBJ2-3, is GAGVSQSPSNKVTEKGKDVELRCDPISGHTALYWYRQSLGQGLEFLIYFQGNSAPDKSGLPSDRFSAERTGGSVSTLTIQRTQQEDSAVYLCASSLVAWGDTQYFGPGTRLTVL.

In this sample, this clonotype turned up many times. The J gene is TRBJ2-1, the V gene TRBV10-2; no firm D call. V gave up 6 bases and J gave up 6 bases, with 15 bases separating them. The CDR3 extends over 14 amino acids. Germline-derived CDR1 and CDR2 are WSHSY and SAAADI. The CDR3 loop reads CASSLQPAINEQFF. CDR3 DNA sequence: TGCGCCAGCAGCCTTCAACCGGCAATCAATGAGCAGTTCTTC.

The V call is TRBV6-5, the J call TRBJ1-1; unclear D gene. The CDR3 has 16 residues. Per germline, CDR1 MNHEY and CDR2 SVGAGI. The V and J ends lost 3 bases and 1 base respectively, with 15 bases between them. CDR3 amino acids: CASSYNGENGNTEAFF. The CDR3 DNA reads TGTGCCAGCAGTTATAACGGGGAGAACGGGAACACTGAAGCTTTCTTT.

In this sample, this clonotype turned up many times. The V gene is TRBV2, the J gene TRBJ1-1; tentative D call: TRBD1 (5 bases). This CDR3 comprises 14 residues. The V end was cut by 5 bases, the J end by 7 bases, with 17 bases between. The V gene's germline CDR1 is SNHLY and CDR2 FYNNEI. The CDR3 DNA reads TGTGCCAGCAGTTTAAGACCGACGGGGGGTGAAGCTTTCTTT. Protein: CASSLRPTGGEAFF.

This clonotype has just a few counts. The chain recombines TRBV7-9 with TRBJ2-1; D may match TRBD1 or TRBD2 (5 bases each). V gave up 1 base and J gave up 10 bases, with 14 bases separating them. Germline loops: CDR1 SEHNR, CDR2 FQNEAQ (reference sequence). CDR3 length equals 14 residues. The CDR3 nucleotides are TGTGCCAGCAGCTTAGTAGCCGGGGCCCAGGAGCAGTTCTTC. Amino acids: CASSLVAGAQEQFF.

The chain carries TRBV2 and TRBJ2-2; D possibly uses TRBD1 or TRBD2 (5 bases each). The CDR3 length is 15 residues. Germline loops: CDR1 SNHLY, CDR2 FYNNEI. Between the trimmed V and J ends, which lost 3 bases and 3 bases, there was a span of 11 bases. CDR3 loop: CASSEPGRDTGELFF. The CDR3 DNA is TGTGCCAGCAGTGAGCCAGGGCGGGACACCGGGGAGCTGTTTTTT.